The source of this TCR beta chain is a study of technical replicates of blood from several donors. The CDR3 has 17 residues. CDR1 and CDR2 (germline): LGHNA, YNFKEQ. Trimming left V 2 bases short and J 0 bases short, with 16 bases between. Produced via immunoSEQ multiplex PCR; TCRdb's table is partial and in-frame only. The data contain more than 75,000 clones, just over 85% of them singletons. The receptor was isolated from a human donor in good health. Some clones in this sample may be carry-over from other donors' samples. The chain couples TRBV4-2 to TRBJ1-1; tentatively, D is TRBD1 (5 bases). The specimen sequenced was PBMCs. The CDR3 nucleotides are TGTGCCAGCAGCCAATTTCCGTCGGGAGGGGTGAACACTGAAGCTTTCTTT. This translates into CASSQFPSGGVNTEAFF.